A selection of T cell receptor beta chains follows, all from one sample in a study of shared T cell receptors in the human thymus. TCRdb keeps only in-frame clones here, not all; method: immunoSEQ multiplex PCR. This sample has hundreds of thousands of clones; approximately 89% occur once, and the top ten carry about 0.0094%. These same records also appear under a second study, on human thymus T cells.

Material: thymocytes. The receptors were sampled from a boy younger than two with a congenital heart defect. Each CDR3 is given with its conserved first and last residue. Each record gives: J gene, CDR3 length, D gene, V gene, CDR3 protein. The D gene is left open where the match is weak.

>TRBJ2-7|15|TRBD1|TRBV15
CATSSPGQGNYEQYF
>TRBJ2-1|17|NA|TRBV28
CASSCRHSPMDYNEQFF
>TRBJ1-4|18|TRBD1|TRBV4-1
CASSQDRGDRRVWEKLFF
>TRBJ2-4|16|TRBD1|TRBV28
CASSLQRTGEENIQYF
>TRBJ2-7|16|TRBD2|TRBV10-3
CAIRTDRSSGSYEQYF
>TRBJ1-2|15|TRBD1|TRBV28
CASSPRTGAFYGYTF
>TRBJ1-2|17|TRBD1|TRBV5-8
CASSFPVPGTVNYGYTF
>TRBJ1-1|14|NA|TRBV18
CASSPVRGNTEAFF
>TRBJ2-1|15|NA|TRBV5-6
CASSLEQGGNNEQFF
>TRBJ2-7|15|TRBD1|TRBV2
CASRLDRAETYEQYF
>TRBJ2-3|13|NA|TRBV10-3
CAISESSPYTQYF
>TRBJ1-1|16|TRBD1|TRBV14
CAGSQIRQGSFTEAFF
>TRBJ1-6|16|NA|TRBV15
CATSRDEESGVSPLHF
>TRBJ1-4|13|NA|TRBV10-2
CASRGHGGEKLFF
>TRBJ2-3|16|TRBD2|TRBV27
CASSPDPGLDTDTQYF
>TRBJ2-7|14|TRBD2|TRBV9
CASSGSGGSYEQYF
>TRBJ2-3|17|NA|TRBV7-8
CASSLRLAARSTDTQYF
>TRBJ2-7|13|TRBD1|TRBV28
CASRRDSVYEQYF
>TRBJ1-2|16|TRBD1|TRBV5-1
CASSSSGQGANYGYTF
>TRBJ2-1|15|NA|TRBV4-3
CASSQENPLRNEQFF
>TRBJ1-2|16|TRBD1|TRBV4-3
CASSQGVPPGQGFSTF
>TRBJ2-5|13|NA|TRBV18
CASSPGQGETQYF
>TRBJ1-1|17|TRBD1|TRBV27
CASRQTGQGESDTEAFF
>TRBJ2-1|15|TRBD1|TRBV10-1
CASSEAPGGNNEQFF
>TRBJ1-5|18|TRBD1|TRBV27
CASHPTIQGAIPNQPQHF
>TRBJ2-7|18|TRBD2|TRBV19
CASSTTRTSGTLAYEQYF
>TRBJ2-6|17|NA|TRBV27
CASSSFVLYSGANVLTF